The sequence of this T cell receptor (beta chain) was determined in a study of control samples from healthy donors and cancer patients. Method: immunoSEQ multiplex PCR; TCRdb's copy keeps in-frame clones and lacks some. The sample carries about 180,000 clones, approximately 91% recorded once. This clone was picked up one time. This TCR was recovered from a middle-aged woman in good health. The sample was blood.

CDR3 bases: TGTGCCAGCGGCGGACGGGGAATGAACACTGAAGCTTTCTTT. Translated, it gives CASGGRGMNTEAFF. The gene calls are TRBV6-5 and TRBJ1-1, with D uncertain. Germline V lookup: CDR1 MNHEY, CDR2 SVGAGI. The CDR3 extends over 14 amino acids. V was shortened by 8 bases and J by 0 bases, with 13 bases between the two germline ends.